This TCR beta chain was observed in a study of cytomegalovirus exposure and HLA in healthy donors. V lost 6 bases and J lost 3, with 12 bases in between. Germline CDR1 reads SQVTM; CDR2 reads ANQGSEA. The CDR3 sequence is 13 residues long. The PCR ran on 60 Vbeta and 13 Jbeta primers. Original handling: A later analysis tallied 75 million to 80 million unique TCR beta chains, some 10 million of them shared. Assay used: immunoSEQ multiplex PCR; TCRdb lists only in-frame clones, some missing. The V and J calls and the clone size are those of that table, but D and trimming were determined from the DNA. In the table there are 150,000 to 200,000 clones, about four fifths of which are singletons.

This sequence was found in a woman between 25 and 40 years old in good health and CMV-seropositive. The chain couples TRBV29-1 to TRBJ1-5; D is possibly TRBD1 (5 bases). Sequencing was carried out using PBMCs. CDR3 DNA: TGCAGCGTCGAACCAGGGAACAATCAGCCCCAGCATTTT. Protein product: CSVEPGNNQPQHF.